Described below is a single T cell receptor (beta chain) sequence and its context. J gave up 5 bases and V 6 bases, and 7 bases lay outside the gene matches. CDR3 size: 14 residues. The germline V gene encodes CDR1 MNHEY and CDR2 SVGAGI. The sample is drawn from a study of blood T cell repertoires in COVID-19. TCRdb keeps only in-frame clones here, not all; method: immunoSEQ multiplex PCR. The table has around 250,000 clones, 88% seen once. Material: peripheral blood. This rearrangement joins TRBV6-5 to TRBJ1-1, with TRBD1 matching 9 bases. The receptor was derived from a human donor in a cohort sampled during active COVID-19. Written as DNA, the CDR3 is TGTGCCAGCAGGCCGGGACAGGGTGGGACTGAAGCTTTCTTT. Its translation is CASRPGQGGTEAFF.